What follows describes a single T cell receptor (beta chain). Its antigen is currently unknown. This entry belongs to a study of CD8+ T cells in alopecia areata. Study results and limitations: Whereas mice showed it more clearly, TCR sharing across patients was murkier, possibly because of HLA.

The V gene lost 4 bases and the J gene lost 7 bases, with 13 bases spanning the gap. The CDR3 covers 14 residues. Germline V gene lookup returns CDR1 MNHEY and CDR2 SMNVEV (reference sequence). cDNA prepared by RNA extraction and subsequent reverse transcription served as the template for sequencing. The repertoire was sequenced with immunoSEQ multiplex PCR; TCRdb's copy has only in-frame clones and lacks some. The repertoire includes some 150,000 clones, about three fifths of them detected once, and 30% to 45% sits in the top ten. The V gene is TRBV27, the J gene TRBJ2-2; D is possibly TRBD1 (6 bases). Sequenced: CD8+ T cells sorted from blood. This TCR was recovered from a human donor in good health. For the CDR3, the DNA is TGTGCCAGCAGTTCGAGACAGGTTGACGGGGAGCTGTTTTTT. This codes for CASSSRQVDGELFF.